The clone carrying this TCR beta chain was counted only a few times. In the study's own analysis: Amplification of reference gene primers was used by the study to estimate nucleated cell counts. The method was immunoSEQ multiplex PCR; TCRdb's version includes in-frame clones alone and lacks a portion of them. That table is the source of V, J and clone size, and D and trimming were worked out from the DNA. This sample yields about 200,000 clones, of which less than 80% are seen a single time; about 13% belongs to the top ten. This record belongs to a study of blood T cell repertoires in COVID-19. The CDR3 contains 17 residues. J was trimmed by 4 bases and V by 0 bases; bases with no gene match: 4. CDR1 and CDR2 from the germline V gene are PRHDT and FYEKMQ (reference sequence).

The sample comprised peripheral blood. The chain combines TRBV13 with TRBJ2-3, with 13 bases that match TRBD2. This clonotype was obtained from a man aged 50 to 59 who had recovered from COVID-19. This chain's CDR3 is CASSLGLAGGAADTQYF. The CDR3 DNA reads TGTGCCAGCAGCTTAGGACTAGCGGGAGGGGCCGCAGATACGCAGTATTTT.